A single sample gave rise to the 21 T cell receptor beta chains below, sequenced in a study of human T cells and chemical hapten exposure. The time point denotes: pre-sensitization, week 0. Treatment specified: therapeutic diphenylcyclopropenone sensitization with weekly scalp DPC. A single record per CDR3 protein comes from TCRdb applying MiXCR to the RACE reads. Among 200,000 to 300,000 distinct CDR3 sequences listed, roughly 8.9% were seen once. The sequencing here drew on whole blood, taken in connection with sensitization to the hapten diphenylcyclopropenone (DPC). These receptors were collected from a woman in her thirties or forties with alopecia areata. Some clones in this sample may be carry-over from other donors' samples.

This clonotype has a count of ten or more. This rearrangement joins TRBV11-2 to TRBJ2-1; D gene uncertain. Germline loops: CDR1 SGHAT, CDR2 FQNNGV. The CDR3 contains 12 residues. V was shortened by 3 bases and J by 7 bases, with 7 bases between the two germline ends. Here the CDR3 reads CASSFTANEQFF. The CDR3 DNA reads as TGTGCCAGCAGCTTTACCGCAAATGAGCAGTTCTTC.

This clonotype was recorded a few times. CDR3 in DNA: TGTGCCAGCAGCTTAGATTGGGGGGCCGCCGGGGAGCTGTTTTTT. It translates to CASSLDWGAAGELFF. The chain recombines TRBV7-8 with TRBJ2-2, with D perhaps given as TRBD1 or TRBD2 (6 bases each). Trimming left V 1 base short and J 6 bases short, with 12 bases between. This CDR3 has 15 residues. CDR1 is SGHVS, CDR2 FQNEAQ, per germline.

This clonotype was counted at least ten times. This sequence joins TRBV20-1 and TRBJ2-1, with D perhaps matching TRBD1 (5 bases). CDR3 size: 12 residues. Trimming left V 5 bases short and J 4 bases short, with 9 bases between. The germline gives CDR1 DFQATT, CDR2 SNEGSKA (reference sequence). The CDR3 nucleotides read TGCAGTGCTCCCCAGGGTTACAATGAGCAGTTCTTC. Protein sequence: CSAPQGYNEQFF.

This clonotype appeared many times. The chain uses TRBV10-3 and TRBJ2-3, with D perhaps TRBD2 (6 bases). Germline V gene sequence: CDR1 ENHRY, CDR2 SYGVKD. V shed 8 bases and J shed 0 bases, with 18 bases lying between them. The CDR3 spans 16 residues. In nucleotides, the CDR3 is TGTGCCATCGGGGGTAACTCTAGCGCCAGCACAGATACGCAGTATTTT. Protein sequence: CAIGGNSSASTDTQYF.

The CDR3 is CASSQGLREKLFF. The CDR3 DNA reads TGTGCCAGCTCACAGGGACTGCGGGAAAAACTGTTTTTT. This sequence joins TRBV18 and TRBJ1-4; tentatively, D is TRBD1 (5 bases). The CDR3 runs to 13 residues. CDR1 and CDR2 (germline): KGHSH, LQKENI. V lost 4 bases, J lost 8 bases, and 11 bases lay in between.

This clonotype appeared a few times. The V gene is TRBV12-3 or TRBV12-4, the J gene TRBJ2-7, with 7 bases aligning to TRBD2. V trimming: 3 bases; J trimming: 10 bases; junction bases outside the gene matches: 6. The CDR3 spans 12 residues. CDR3 nucleotide sequence: TGTGCCAGCAGTTTTATTAGCGGGTTTCAGTACTTC. Encoded protein: CASSFISGFQYF.

This clonotype was observed many times. The V and J genes are TRBV12-3 or TRBV12-4 and TRBJ2-2; a weak D match, TRBD2 (5 bases). This CDR3 is built from 12 residues. Between the trimmed V and J ends, which lost 3 bases and 7 bases, there was a span of 6 bases. CDR3 in DNA: TGTGCCAGCAGTTTCGGGATCGGGGAGCTGTTTTTT. It translates to CASSFGIGELFF.

This clonotype has a handful of counts. V is TRBV28 and J is TRBJ1-1; 8 bases agree with TRBD1. V trimming: 9 bases; J trimming: 1 base; junction bases outside the gene matches: 7. Germline values: CDR1 MDHEN, CDR2 SYDVKM. The length of the CDR3 is 14 residues. CDR3 loop: CASSGQAGNTEAFF. CDR3 coding DNA: TGTGCCAGTTCGGGACAGGCAGGGAACACTGAAGCTTTCTTT.

This clonotype was observed a few times. The chain uses TRBV12-3 or TRBV12-4 and TRBJ2-7; TRBD2 matches 7 bases. The ends lost 2 bases at V and 9 bases at J; junction bases unmatched: 10. This CDR3 has 14 residues. The CDR3 DNA reads as TGTGCCAGCAGTTTAACTAGCGTCACGTCCCTGCAGTACTTC. Amino acid sequence: CASSLTSVTSLQYF.

This clonotype appeared a few times. This sequence joins TRBV3-1 and TRBJ2-3, with D uncertain. Trimming removed 0 bases from V and 1 base from J, with 5 bases in between. CDR3 length: 14 residues. Per the germline V gene, CDR1 is LGHDT and CDR2 is YNNKEL (reference sequence). The CDR3 here is CASSQDPGTDTQYF. The CDR3 DNA reads TGTGCCAGCAGCCAAGATCCGGGCACAGATACGCAGTATTTT.

This clonotype was counted a few times. CDR3: CASRALEYGGELFF. CDR3 in DNA: TGTGCCAGCAGAGCATTGGAGTATGGCGGGGAGCTGTTTTTT. The J gene is TRBJ2-2, the V gene TRBV27; D is uncertain. The CDR3 length is 14 residues. Trimming removed 6 bases at V and 7 bases at J, with 15 bases between. CDR1 MNHEY and CDR2 SMNVEV come from the germline V gene (reference sequence).

In its sample, this clonotype was seen a few times. The J gene is TRBJ1-4, the V gene TRBV7-9; no reliable D call. Per germline, CDR1 SEHNR and CDR2 FQNEAQ (reference sequence). With 3 bases removed from V and 8 bases from J, the gap between germline ends came to 13 bases. The CDR3 consists of 14 residues. CDR3: CASSFPELGEKLFF. DNA for the CDR3: TGTGCCAGCAGCTTCCCGGAGTTAGGAGAAAAACTGTTTTTT.

The V call is TRBV7-9, the J call TRBJ2-6, with 7 positions matching TRBD1. The germline CDR1 and CDR2 sequences are SEHNR and FQNEAQ (reference sequence). J lost 2 bases, V lost 6 bases, and 7 bases had no gene match. The CDR3 covers 16 residues. The CDR3 DNA sequence: TGTGCCAGCAGGGGACAGACTTTCACTGGGGCCAACGTCCTGACTTTC. The encoded protein is CASRGQTFTGANVLTF.

The chain has TRBV7-9 and TRBJ1-5, with D hard to call. V dropped 8 bases and J dropped 2 bases, with 25 bases sitting between them. Germline V gene data show CDR1 as SEHNR and CDR2 as FQNEAQ (reference sequence). This CDR3 has 18 amino acids. CDR3 residues: CASSGARGSAGGNQPQHF. CDR3 nucleotide sequence: TGTGCCAGCTCCGGAGCGCGGGGTTCGGCAGGAGGCAATCAGCCCCAGCATTTT.

This clonotype was observed at least ten times. The chain couples TRBV6-2 or TRBV6-3 to TRBJ2-1, with 10 positions matching TRBD1. Per germline, CDR1 MNHEY and CDR2 SVGEGT. The CDR3 is 15 amino acids. V dropped 4 bases and J dropped 4; count of bases not matched to a gene: 4. The CDR3 spells CASSSTGGGYNEQFF. The CDR3 coding sequence is TGTGCCAGCAGTTCGACAGGGGGCGGGTACAATGAGCAGTTCTTC.

This clonotype was recorded at least ten times. The chain has TRBV28 and TRBJ2-5; D gene unclear. Germline CDR1 reads MDHEN; CDR2 reads SYDVKM. Deletions cut 6 bases from V and 4 bases from J, with 6 bases between. CDR3 length: 11 residues. CDR3: CASSRRETQYF. The CDR3 bases are TGTGCCAGCAGCCGGAGAGAGACCCAGTACTTC.

This clonotype has more than one count but fewer than ten. V and J are TRBV4-2 and TRBJ2-3, with 10 nucleotides matching TRBD2. This CDR3 contains 17 residues. Looked up from germline, CDR1 is LGHNA and CDR2 is YNFKEQ. The trim removed 4 bases at V and 5 bases at J, leaving 12 bases unmatched. The chain's CDR3 is CASSLSPPSGSLDTQYF. In DNA form, the CDR3 reads TGTGCCAGCAGCCTGTCCCCACCTAGCGGGAGTTTAGATACGCAGTATTTT.

The chain links TRBV6-6 to TRBJ1-1; a possible D gene is TRBD1 (5 bases). The CDR3 spans 15 residues. V lost 5 bases, J lost 6 bases, and 19 bases lay in between. Germline V gives CDR1 MNHNY, CDR2 SVGAGI (reference sequence). As DNA, the CDR3 is TGTGCCAGCAGTCCAGGGATGAGGCTCGTCGCTGAAGCTTTCTTT. Amino acids: CASSPGMRLVAEAFF.

The chain couples TRBV12-3 or TRBV12-4 to TRBJ2-5; D remains ambiguous. The ends were cut back, 1 base at V and 3 bases at J, with 9 bases in the middle. This CDR3 is built from 14 residues. CDR3 sequence: CASSLGPEKETQYF. The CDR3 DNA follows: TGTGCCAGCAGTTTAGGTCCAGAGAAAGAGACCCAGTACTTC.

Many counts were recorded for this clonotype. V and J are TRBV7-2 and TRBJ2-3; 14 bases fit TRBD2. V shed 4 bases, J shed 8 bases, and the junction held 2 bases outside the gene matches. The CDR3 extends over 14 amino acids. Germline CDR1 reads SGHTA; CDR2 reads FQGNSA. CDR3 nucleotides: TGTGCCAGCAGCTCGGGACTAGCGGGAGCTACGCAGTATTTT. It specifies CASSSGLAGATQYF. Filled out from reference TRBV7-2 and TRBJ2-3, the complete variable domain reads GAGVSQSPSNKVTEKGKDVELRCDPISGHTALYWYRQSLGQGLEFLIYFQGNSAPDKSGLPSDRFSAERTGGSVSTLTIQRTQQEDSAVYLCASSSGLAGATQYFGPGTRLTVL.

This clonotype was picked up many times. The chain carries TRBV12-3 or TRBV12-4 and TRBJ2-1, with 7 bases that match TRBD2. The V and J ends lost 4 bases and 6 bases, in that order; junction bases with no gene match: 15. The CDR3 runs 17 residues. The CDR3 loop reads CASSWKVLASGGNEQFF. For the CDR3, the DNA is TGTGCCAGCAGTTGGAAGGTTCTCGCTAGCGGAGGCAATGAGCAGTTCTTC.